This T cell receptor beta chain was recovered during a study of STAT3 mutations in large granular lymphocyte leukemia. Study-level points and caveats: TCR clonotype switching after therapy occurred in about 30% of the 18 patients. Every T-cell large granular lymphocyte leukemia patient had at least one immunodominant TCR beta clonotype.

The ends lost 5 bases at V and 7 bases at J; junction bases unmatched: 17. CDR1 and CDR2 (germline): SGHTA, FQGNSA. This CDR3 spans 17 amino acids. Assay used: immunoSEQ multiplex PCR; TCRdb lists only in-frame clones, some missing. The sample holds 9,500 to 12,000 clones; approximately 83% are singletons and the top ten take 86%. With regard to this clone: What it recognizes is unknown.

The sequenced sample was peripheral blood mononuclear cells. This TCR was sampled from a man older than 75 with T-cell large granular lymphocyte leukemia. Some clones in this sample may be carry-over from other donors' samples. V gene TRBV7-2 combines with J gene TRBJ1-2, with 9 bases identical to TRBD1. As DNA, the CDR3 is TGTGCCAGCAGCCAAAGGGGGGGACAGGGTTACGACGGTGGCTACACCTTC. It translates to CASSQRGGQGYDGGYTF.